This passage covers 14 T cell receptor beta chains from one sample sequenced in a study of T cells after posttransplantation cyclophosphamide. Repertoires were generated with immunoSEQ multiplex PCR, while TCRdb's copy carries only in-frame clones and drops some. Recorded here are about 30,000 clones, none singletons. Sequenced input: PBMCs. The receptors were gathered from a woman aged 55-70 years in good health, CMV-negative, and a related stem cell transplant donor.

This clone showed up many times. J is TRBJ2-7 and V is TRBV28; 11 bases fit TRBD2. With 8 bases clipped from V and 7 bases from J, the junction kept 13 bases outside the gene matches. In germline, CDR1 is MDHEN, CDR2 SYDVKM. This CDR3 is built from 15 residues. The CDR3 nucleotides read TGTGCCAGCCTCGGGGTGGCTAGCGGGGGGAGAGAGCAGTACTTC. Translating gives CASLGVASGGREQYF.

The rearrangement joins TRBV29-1 to TRBJ2-3; 14 bases agree with TRBD2. V was clipped by 6 bases and J by 6 bases; unmatched bases: 5. The germline V gene encodes CDR1 SQVTM and CDR2 ANQGSEA. CDR3 length: 14 residues. The CDR3 nucleotides read TGCAGCGTGGGACTAGCGGGAGCAAGGGATACGCAGTATTTT. Translating gives CSVGLAGARDTQYF.

This clone was observed at least ten times. The chain has TRBV27 and TRBJ2-1; 14 nucleotides align to TRBD2. The CDR3 extends over 18 amino acids. Germline CDR1 and CDR2: MNHEY and SMNVEV (reference sequence). V gave up 2 bases and J gave up 2 bases; unmatched junction bases: 5. CDR3 DNA sequence: TGTGCCAGCAGTTTAAGGACTAGCGGGAGGAGGCCCTACAATGAGCAGTTCTTC. It codes for CASSLRTSGRRPYNEQFF.

This clone was recorded many times. V and J are TRBV6-5 and TRBJ2-7; TRBD1 matches 9 bases. Germline CDR1 MNHEY, CDR2 SVGAGI. This CDR3 spans 13 amino acids. The J segment lost 11 bases and the V segment lost 2 bases, leaving 7 bases of the junction unmatched. CDR3 protein: CASSYKQGAREYF. The CDR3 coding sequence is TGTGCCAGCAGTTACAAACAGGGGGCTAGAGAGTACTTC.

In this sample, this clone turned up many times. V gene TRBV10-3 combines with J gene TRBJ1-1, with TRBD1 matching over 9 bases. The CDR3 contains 14 residues. Looked up from germline, CDR1 is ENHRY and CDR2 is SYGVKD. The J segment lost 4 bases and the V segment lost 6 bases, leaving 6 bases of the junction unmatched. CDR3 nucleotide sequence: TGTGCCATCAGGAAACAGGGGGCGCCCACTGAAGCTTTCTTT. It codes for CAIRKQGAPTEAFF.

This clone was observed at least ten times. CDR3 residues: CASSLVGTGGTEAFF. CDR3 nucleotide sequence: TGCGCCAGCAGCTTGGTGGGGACAGGGGGCACTGAAGCTTTCTTT. This chain links TRBV5-1 with TRBJ1-1, with 11 bases lining up with TRBD1. Germline V gene sequence: CDR1 SGHRS, CDR2 YFSETQ. The CDR3 totals 15 residues. V shed 0 bases, J shed 4 bases, and the junction held 2 bases outside the gene matches.

The V and J genes are TRBV28 and TRBJ1-4; D not resolved. With 2 bases removed from V and 9 bases from J, the gap between germline ends came to 7 bases. The CDR3 is 12 residues long. CDR1 MDHEN and CDR2 SYDVKM come from the germline V gene. In DNA form, the CDR3 reads TGTGCCAGCAGTTTAAGGGCACAAAAACTGTTTTTT. Protein product: CASSLRAQKLFF.

The rearrangement links TRBV7-9 to TRBJ1-4, with no clear D. CDR3 length: 15 residues. Germline V CDR1 and CDR2: SEHNR, FQNEAQ (reference sequence). Trimming took off 3 bases at V and 0 bases at J, with 8 bases between the two ends. As DNA, the CDR3 is TGTGCCAGCAGCTTGCGGGATTCAACTAATGAAAAACTGTTTTTT. Encoded protein: CASSLRDSTNEKLFF.

This clone occurred many times. This CDR3 reads CASTPGWNYGYTF. In nucleotides, the CDR3 is TGTGCCAGCACCCCCGGGTGGAACTATGGCTACACCTTC. This chain connects TRBV5-8 to TRBJ1-2; D unclear. Germline CDR1 and CDR2: SGHTS and YDEGEE. This CDR3 is built from 13 residues. V shed 6 bases and J shed 2 bases, with 11 bases lying between them.

This clone was counted ten times or more. The V call is TRBV27, the J call TRBJ1-2, with D perhaps TRBD1 (5 bases). The CDR3 length is 13 residues. Germline values: CDR1 MNHEY, CDR2 SMNVEV (reference sequence). V dropped 3 bases and J dropped 5 bases, with 10 bases sitting between them. CDR3 bases: TGTGCCAGCAGTTTCGAGGGGTCTTATGGCTACACCTTC. Translation: CASSFEGSYGYTF.

In its sample, this clone was seen many times. The junction departs from the called germline gene at one end, perhaps through a read error. The chain couples TRBV18 to TRBJ1-6; tentatively, D is TRBD1 (5 bases). Germline values: CDR1 KGHSH, CDR2 LQKENI. The CDR3 is 16 amino acids. CDR3 loop: CASSPRPQVGDSPLHF. The CDR3 bases are TGTGCCAGCTCTCCACGCCCACAGGTTGGGGATTCACCCCTCCACTTT.

In its sample, this clone was seen many times. CDR3 in amino acids: CASSQDYGVVNEKLFF. Written as DNA, the CDR3 is TGTGCCAGCAGCCAAGATTACGGGGTCGTTAATGAAAAACTGTTTTTT. The V gene is TRBV14, the J gene TRBJ1-4; no firm D call. CDR3 length equals 16 residues. Germline CDR1 and CDR2: SGHDN and FVKESK. Trimming removed 0 bases at V and 4 bases at J, with 12 bases between.

This chain links TRBV7-9 with TRBJ2-7; 8 bases agree with TRBD1. Trimming at V came to 4 bases and at J to 5 bases, leaving 7 bases not matched to a gene. From germline, CDR1 is SEHNR and CDR2 FQNEAQ (reference sequence). The length of the CDR3 is 14 residues. As DNA, the CDR3 is TGTGCCAGCAGCTCTACAGGGGGTCGGGACGAGCAGTACTTC. This sequence encodes CASSSTGGRDEQYF.

This clone was observed at least ten times. The chain is built from TRBV11-3 and TRBJ1-3; D might be TRBD1 (5 bases). In germline, CDR1 is SGHNT, CDR2 YENEEA. The CDR3 is 16 amino acids. CDR3 loop: CASRLWRGLSGNTIYF. In DNA form, the CDR3 reads TGTGCAAGTCGCTTATGGAGGGGCCTCTCTGGAAACACCATATATTTT.